This T cell receptor (beta chain) was documented in a study of blood T cell repertoires in COVID-19. Study summary: Acute and convalescent COVID-19 samples came from the United States, Italy and Spain. T cells, B-cell-depleted T cells, or PBMCs supplied cDNA or gDNA.

Trimming removed 6 bases at V and 0 bases at J, with 6 bases between. Germline loops: CDR1 MDHEN, CDR2 SYDVKM. This CDR3 is built from 14 residues. Comment on this clone: This sequence may be a read error, since a much larger clone differs from it by one base.

In the original processing: Scientists estimated how many nucleated cells there were by amplifying reference gene primers. Assay used: immunoSEQ multiplex PCR; TCRdb lists only in-frame clones, some missing. The V and J calls and clone size were taken over from that table, and D and trimming were inferred from the DNA. The sample comprises 150,000 to 200,000 clones, approximately 78% of which are singletons, and approximately 10% rests with the top ten. What was sequenced was peripheral blood. This clonotype was sampled from a human donor in a cohort sampled during active COVID-19. The V call is TRBV28, the J call TRBJ2-6, with D uncertain. In DNA form, the CDR3 reads TGTGCCAGCAGCTTTTACTCTGGGGCCAACGTCCTGACTTTC. Protein product: CASSFYSGANVLTF.